This is a list of T cell receptor beta chains from one sample in a study of blood T cell repertoires in COVID-19. Clones were read by immunoSEQ multiplex PCR, and TCRdb kept only the in-frame ones, dropping some. Of roughly 79,000 clones in the sample, over 80% were seen once. The sequenced material came from peripheral blood. Source of these receptors: a man between 60 and 70 years old with active or convalescent COVID-19. Both conserved end residues are part of each CDR3. Each record gives: CDR3 length, clone size, J gene, V gene, D gene, CDR3 protein, CDR3 DNA. A D gene is named only where the DNA matches it firmly. Clone size is shown for a subset of rows, as once, few, many or a class of expanded clone.

len: 15
abundance: few
j_gene: TRBJ1-3
v_gene: TRBV5-1
d_gene: -
CDR3aa: CASSVTGDSGNTIYF
CDR3nt: TGCGCCAGCAGCGTAACAGGAGACTCTGGAAACACCATATATTTT

len: 14
abundance: -
j_gene: TRBJ1-2
v_gene: TRBV6-6
d_gene: -
CDR3aa: CASSYPVEENGYTF
CDR3nt: TGTGCCAGCAGTTACCCTGTTGAGGAGAATGGCTACACCTTC

len: 12
abundance: -
j_gene: TRBJ1-2
v_gene: TRBV30
d_gene: -
CDR3aa: CAWSPGEYGYTF
CDR3nt: TGTGCCTGGAGCCCCGGAGAGTATGGCTACACCTTC

len: 14
abundance: -
j_gene: TRBJ1-2
v_gene: TRBV6-1
d_gene: TRBD1
CDR3aa: CASSELQGADGYTF
CDR3nt: TGTGCCAGCAGTGAATTACAGGGGGCGGATGGCTACACCTTC

len: 17
abundance: -
j_gene: TRBJ1-5
v_gene: TRBV4-2
d_gene: -
CDR3aa: CASSQDRLAEGNQPQHF
CDR3nt: TGTGCCAGCAGCCAAGATAGGCTGGCAGAGGGCAATCAGCCCCAGCATTTT

len: 16
abundance: -
j_gene: TRBJ2-2
v_gene: TRBV9
d_gene: TRBD2
CDR3aa: CASSPRTSGNTGELFF
CDR3nt: TGTGCCAGCAGCCCTAGGACTAGCGGGAACACCGGGGAGCTGTTTTTT

len: 16
abundance: -
j_gene: TRBJ2-5
v_gene: TRBV19
d_gene: TRBD2
CDR3aa: CASSPGTSTLQETQYF
CDR3nt: TGTGCCAGTAGCCCCGGGACTAGCACCCTTCAAGAGACCCAGTACTTC

len: 13
abundance: once
j_gene: TRBJ1-5
v_gene: TRBV30
d_gene: TRBD1
CDR3aa: CAADRGQGQPQHF
CDR3nt: TGTGCCGCTGACAGGGGCCAGGGACAGCCCCAGCATTTT

len: 13
abundance: -
j_gene: TRBJ1-1
v_gene: TRBV7-3
d_gene: TRBD1
CDR3aa: CASSFGQGYEAFF
CDR3nt: TGTGCCAGCAGCTTCGGACAGGGCTATGAAGCTTTCTTT

len: 13
abundance: -
j_gene: TRBJ2-3
v_gene: TRBV30
d_gene: TRBD2
CDR3aa: CAWSPSGGDTQYF
CDR3nt: TGTGCCTGGAGTCCCAGCGGGGGGGATACGCAGTATTTT

len: 12
abundance: -
j_gene: TRBJ1-2
v_gene: TRBV5-6
d_gene: -
CDR3aa: CASSWTESGYTF
CDR3nt: TGTGCCAGCAGCTGGACAGAATCTGGCTACACCTTC

len: 18
abundance: -
j_gene: TRBJ2-2
v_gene: TRBV5-4
d_gene: TRBD1
CDR3aa: CASSLGSHRGKSPGELFF
CDR3nt: TGTGCCAGCAGCTTGGGCAGCCACAGGGGGAAAAGTCCCGGGGAGCTGTTTTTT

len: 12
abundance: -
j_gene: TRBJ1-5
v_gene: TRBV28
d_gene: -
CDR3aa: CASSGRDKPQHF
CDR3nt: TGTGCCAGCAGTGGCCGGGACAAGCCCCAGCATTTT

len: 19
abundance: -
j_gene: TRBJ2-6
v_gene: TRBV24-1
d_gene: -
CDR3aa: CATASPPGLGRSGANVLTF
CDR3nt: TGTGCCACCGCCTCTCCTCCGGGACTCGGTCGTTCTGGGGCCAACGTCCTGACTTTC

len: 17
abundance: many
j_gene: TRBJ2-7
v_gene: TRBV9
d_gene: TRBD1
CDR3aa: CASSTIPQGADRSEQYF
CDR3nt: TGTGCCAGCAGCACAATTCCCCAGGGGGCAGACAGAAGCGAGCAGTACTTC

len: 18
abundance: -
j_gene: TRBJ1-1
v_gene: TRBV9
d_gene: -
CDR3aa: CASSAHIQAGGESTEAFF
CDR3nt: TGTGCCAGCAGCGCCCACATCCAGGCCGGGGGTGAGAGCACTGAAGCTTTCTTT

len: 13
abundance: -
j_gene: TRBJ1-5
v_gene: TRBV7-2
d_gene: -
CDR3aa: CASSFTGNQPQHF
CDR3nt: TGTGCCAGCAGCTTCACGGGTAATCAGCCCCAGCATTTT

len: 19
abundance: -
j_gene: TRBJ2-5
v_gene: TRBV7-6
d_gene: TRBD2
CDR3aa: CASSLGGAGGPTFQETQYF
CDR3nt: TGTGCCAGCAGCTTAGGGGGAGCGGGGGGGCCTACATTTCAAGAGACCCAGTACTTC

len: 13
abundance: few
j_gene: TRBJ1-1
v_gene: TRBV2
d_gene: TRBD1
CDR3aa: CASSPDRGAEAFF
CDR3nt: TGTGCCAGCAGTCCTGACAGGGGCGCTGAAGCTTTCTTT

len: 14
abundance: -
j_gene: TRBJ2-5
v_gene: TRBV3-1/TRBV3-2
d_gene: -
CDR3aa: CASSQDPTQETQYF
CDR3nt: TGTGCCAGCAGCCAAGATCCGACACAAGAGACCCAGTACTTC

len: 14
abundance: -
j_gene: TRBJ2-1
v_gene: TRBV5-1
d_gene: -
CDR3aa: CASNEPGGHNEQFF
CDR3nt: TGCGCCAGCAACGAGCCCGGAGGGCACAATGAGCAGTTCTTC

len: 18
abundance: -
j_gene: TRBJ2-3
v_gene: TRBV3-1/TRBV3-2
d_gene: -
CDR3aa: CASSQDHYRAQLTDTQYF
CDR3nt: TGTGCCAGCAGCCAAGACCATTACAGGGCACAACTCACAGATACGCAGTATTTT

len: 13
abundance: -
j_gene: TRBJ1-1
v_gene: TRBV12-3/TRBV12-4
d_gene: -
CDR3aa: CASSTLTGLWAFF
CDR3nt: TGTGCCAGCAGTACCCTGACAGGTCTTTGGGCTTTCTTT

len: 12
abundance: -
j_gene: TRBJ2-7
v_gene: TRBV6-2/TRBV6-3
d_gene: -
CDR3aa: CASSRTPYEQYF
CDR3nt: TGTGCCAGCAGCCGGACACCCTACGAGCAGTACTTC

len: 16
abundance: -
j_gene: TRBJ1-4
v_gene: TRBV7-2
d_gene: -
CDR3aa: CASSSPRLSTNEKLFF
CDR3nt: TGTGCCAGCAGCTCCCCGAGACTTTCAACTAATGAAAAACTGTTTTTT

len: 15
abundance: -
j_gene: TRBJ2-7
v_gene: TRBV5-1
d_gene: TRBD2
CDR3aa: CASSPTSGGSYEQYF
CDR3nt: TGCGCCAGCAGCCCGACTAGCGGGGGATCCTACGAGCAGTACTTC

len: 12
abundance: few
j_gene: TRBJ2-3
v_gene: TRBV11-2
d_gene: -
CDR3aa: CASSQSTDTQYF
CDR3nt: TGTGCCAGCAGCCAGAGCACAGATACGCAGTATTTT

len: 17
abundance: -
j_gene: TRBJ2-5
v_gene: TRBV27
d_gene: -
CDR3aa: CASSSYRIGTTEETQYF
CDR3nt: TGTGCCAGCAGTTCCTATCGTATCGGGACAACAGAAGAGACCCAGTACTTC

len: 19
abundance: -
j_gene: TRBJ2-1
v_gene: TRBV4-1
d_gene: TRBD2
CDR3aa: CASSPSGGIAGGVFVEQFF
CDR3nt: TGCGCCAGCAGCCCAAGTGGTGGAATAGCGGGGGGGGTATTCGTCGAGCAGTTCTTC

len: 13
abundance: -
j_gene: TRBJ1-1
v_gene: TRBV10-2
d_gene: TRBD1
CDR3aa: CASSRGRDTEAFF
CDR3nt: TGCGCCAGCAGTAGGGGGCGAGACACTGAAGCTTTCTTT

len: 13
abundance: few
j_gene: TRBJ1-4
v_gene: TRBV29-1
d_gene: TRBD1
CDR3aa: CSVHRGTNEKLFF
CDR3nt: TGCAGCGTCCACAGGGGTACTAATGAAAAACTGTTTTTT

len: 13
abundance: -
j_gene: TRBJ2-5
v_gene: TRBV5-1
d_gene: -
CDR3aa: CASSLERQETQYF
CDR3nt: TGCGCCAGCAGCTTGGAGCGACAAGAGACCCAGTACTTC

len: 14
abundance: -
j_gene: TRBJ2-3
v_gene: TRBV29-1
d_gene: TRBD2
CDR3aa: CSGGMGGGTDTQYF
CDR3nt: TGCAGCGGTGGCATGGGGGGGGGCACAGATACGCAGTATTTT

len: 15
abundance: few
j_gene: TRBJ1-1
v_gene: TRBV18
d_gene: -
CDR3aa: CASSPTGGSNTEAFF
CDR3nt: TGTGCCAGCTCACCAACGGGGGGTTCGAACACTGAAGCTTTCTTT

len: 14
abundance: -
j_gene: TRBJ1-2
v_gene: TRBV6-6
d_gene: -
CDR3aa: CASSYSEGAGDYTF
CDR3nt: TGTGCCAGCAGTTACTCTGAAGGGGCTGGAGACTACACCTTC

len: 15
abundance: -
j_gene: TRBJ2-7
v_gene: TRBV5-4
d_gene: TRBD2
CDR3aa: CASRLAGGRSYEQYF
CDR3nt: TGTGCCAGCAGGCTAGCGGGGGGGAGATCCTACGAGCAGTACTTC

len: 13
abundance: -
j_gene: TRBJ1-2
v_gene: TRBV2
d_gene: TRBD1
CDR3aa: CASPGTGNYGYTF
CDR3nt: TGTGCCAGTCCCGGGACAGGGAACTATGGCTACACCTTC

len: 16
abundance: -
j_gene: TRBJ1-2
v_gene: TRBV25-1
d_gene: -
CDR3aa: CASSALPGNEDYGYTF
CDR3nt: TGTGCCAGCAGTGCTCTACCGGGGAACGAGGACTATGGCTACACCTTC

len: 12
abundance: -
j_gene: TRBJ1-2
v_gene: TRBV19
d_gene: -
CDR3aa: CASSMRDYGYTF
CDR3nt: TGTGCCAGTAGTATGAGGGACTATGGCTACACCTTC

len: 18
abundance: few
j_gene: TRBJ2-1
v_gene: TRBV27
d_gene: TRBD2
CDR3aa: CASSSLIAGGDLYNEQFF
CDR3nt: TGTGCCAGCAGTTCTTTAATAGCGGGGGGTGATTTGTACAATGAGCAGTTCTTC

len: 15
abundance: once
j_gene: TRBJ2-5
v_gene: TRBV28
d_gene: TRBD2
CDR3aa: CASRGGDPLVETQYF
CDR3nt: TGTGCCAGCCGCGGGGGGGACCCATTGGTAGAGACCCAGTACTTC

len: 17
abundance: once
j_gene: TRBJ1-1
v_gene: TRBV27
d_gene: TRBD1
CDR3aa: CASKPGQASPMNTEAFF
CDR3nt: TGTGCCAGCAAACCGGGACAGGCTTCCCCTATGAACACTGAAGCTTTCTTT

len: 14
abundance: -
j_gene: TRBJ2-7
v_gene: TRBV7-2
d_gene: -
CDR3aa: CASSFSTSSYEQYF
CDR3nt: TGTGCCAGCAGCTTCAGCACTAGCTCCTACGAGCAGTACTTC

len: 16
abundance: many
j_gene: TRBJ1-2
v_gene: TRBV4-1
d_gene: TRBD1
CDR3aa: CASSQARDRDNYGYTF
CDR3nt: TGCGCCAGCAGCCAAGCCCGGGACAGGGATAACTATGGCTACACCTTC

len: 13
abundance: -
j_gene: TRBJ2-7
v_gene: TRBV30
d_gene: -
CDR3aa: CAWSVGPGLEQYF
CDR3nt: TGTGCCTGGAGTGTTGGGCCAGGGCTCGAGCAGTACTTC

len: 12
abundance: -
j_gene: TRBJ2-7
v_gene: TRBV2
d_gene: TRBD1
CDR3aa: CASGTGSYEQYF
CDR3nt: TGTGCCAGCGGGACAGGGTCCTACGAGCAGTACTTC

len: 16
abundance: -
j_gene: TRBJ2-3
v_gene: TRBV14
d_gene: -
CDR3aa: CASSQTRDTRTDTQYF
CDR3nt: TGTGCCAGCAGCCAAACTAGGGATACTCGCACAGATACGCAGTATTTT

len: 15
abundance: -
j_gene: TRBJ1-2
v_gene: TRBV6-1
d_gene: -
CDR3aa: CASSEEGGGFYGYTF
CDR3nt: TGTGCCAGCAGTGAAGAGGGAGGGGGTTTCTATGGCTACACCTTC

len: 14
abundance: -
j_gene: TRBJ1-1
v_gene: TRBV7-9
d_gene: -
CDR3aa: CASSSLTGTGEAFF
CDR3nt: TGTGCCAGCAGCTCCCTTACCGGGACTGGTGAAGCTTTCTTT

len: 12
abundance: -
j_gene: TRBJ1-1
v_gene: TRBV3-1/TRBV3-2
d_gene: -
CDR3aa: CASSRGGLGAFF
CDR3nt: TGTGCCAGCAGCCGAGGTGGGTTAGGAGCTTTCTTT

len: 16
abundance: -
j_gene: TRBJ2-2
v_gene: TRBV5-5
d_gene: TRBD2
CDR3aa: CASSPAGGIGTGELFF
CDR3nt: TGTGCCAGCAGCCCGGCGGGGGGAATAGGCACCGGGGAGCTGTTTTTT

len: 13
abundance: -
j_gene: TRBJ1-5
v_gene: TRBV4-3
d_gene: -
CDR3aa: CASSQGRDQPQHF
CDR3nt: TGCGCCAGCAGTCAAGGCCGAGATCAGCCCCAGCATTTT

len: 13
abundance: many
j_gene: TRBJ1-2
v_gene: TRBV6-5
d_gene: -
CDR3aa: CASSIQGGYGYTF
CDR3nt: TGTGCCAGCAGCATACAGGGTGGCTATGGCTACACCTTC

len: 14
abundance: -
j_gene: TRBJ2-3
v_gene: TRBV9
d_gene: -
CDR3aa: CASSRGGGWDTQYF
CDR3nt: TGTGCCAGCAGCCGCGGCGGCGGGTGGGATACGCAGTATTTT

len: 13
abundance: -
j_gene: TRBJ1-2
v_gene: TRBV6-5
d_gene: TRBD1
CDR3aa: CASRTTGVYGYTF
CDR3nt: TGTGCCAGCAGGACAACAGGGGTCTATGGCTACACCTTC

len: 13
abundance: -
j_gene: TRBJ2-7
v_gene: TRBV11-2
d_gene: TRBD1
CDR3aa: CASSLGQGGEQYF
CDR3nt: TGTGCCAGCAGCTTGGGACAGGGAGGCGAGCAGTACTTC

len: 13
abundance: few
j_gene: TRBJ1-2
v_gene: TRBV12-3/TRBV12-4
d_gene: -
CDR3aa: CASSLDRNYGYTF
CDR3nt: TGTGCCAGCAGTTTAGACAGAAACTATGGCTACACCTTC

len: 15
abundance: -
j_gene: TRBJ2-7
v_gene: TRBV10-3
d_gene: TRBD2
CDR3aa: CAISESNSGGDEQYF
CDR3nt: TGTGCCATCAGTGAGTCGAATAGCGGGGGAGACGAGCAGTACTTC

len: 14
abundance: -
j_gene: TRBJ1-2
v_gene: TRBV30
d_gene: -
CDR3aa: CAWGRAEEGGGYTF
CDR3nt: TGTGCCTGGGGCAGGGCCGAGGAGGGTGGAGGCTACACCTTC